One sample yielded the 4 T cell receptor beta chains listed below, sequenced in a study of cytomegalovirus exposure and HLA in healthy donors. Primers: 60 Vbeta forward and 13 Jbeta reverse. The protocol was immunoSEQ multiplex PCR, while the TCRdb copy is restricted to in-frame clones and leaves out a portion. The sample table includes about 92,000 clones. The sample was PBMCs. These receptors came from a man aged 50 or older in good health and CMV-seropositive.

V and J are TRBV18 and TRBJ2-5, with 14 bases that match TRBD2. The CDR3 runs 16 residues. J gave up 4 bases and V 3 bases, and 4 bases lay outside the gene matches. The germline gives CDR1 KGHSH, CDR2 LQKENI. The CDR3 region has the DNA TGTGCCAGCTCACCGGGACTAGCGGGAGAAGGAGAGACCCAGTACTTC. This gives the protein CASSPGLAGEGETQYF.

The chain combines TRBV27 with TRBJ2-5; TRBD1 matches 7 bases. This CDR3 is 18 amino acids long. Germline CDR1 MNHEY, CDR2 SMNVEV (reference sequence). The trim removed 4 bases at V and 5 bases at J, leaving 19 bases unmatched. The CDR3: CASSSPARQGGFAETQYF. The CDR3 bases are TGTGCCAGCAGTTCCCCAGCCCGACAGGGCGGGTTTGCGGAGACCCAGTACTTC.

The V and J genes are TRBV9 and TRBJ2-3; a weak D match, TRBD2 (5 bases). Trimming removed 6 bases at V and 5 bases at J, with 10 bases between. This CDR3 comprises 12 residues. CDR1 SGDLS and CDR2 YYNGEE come from the germline V gene. The CDR3 here is CASTREGDTQYF. The CDR3 DNA sequence: TGTGCCAGCACCCGGGAAGGAGATACGCAGTATTTT.

The rearrangement links TRBV7-9 to TRBJ1-5, with no clear D. The length of the CDR3 is 13 residues. V shed 5 bases and J shed 8 bases, with 13 bases lying between them. CDR1 and CDR2 (germline): SEHNR, FQNEAQ (reference sequence). This chain's CDR3 is CASSPGRNEPQHF. In DNA, the CDR3 is TGTGCCAGCAGCCCCGGGAGGAATGAGCCCCAGCATTTT.